Listed below are T cell receptor beta chains from one sample, sequenced in a study of T-cell reconstitution after alpha-beta-depleted transplantation in children. One entry per CDR3 protein results from TCRdb running MiXCR on the PCR reads. Of roughly 490,000 distinct CDR3 sequences in the sample, approximately 10% were seen once. The sequenced sample was PBMCs, mostly from graft donor cells, obtained 180 days after TCRalphabeta/CD19-depleted stem cell transplant. The source of these receptors is a female patient aged 2-15 years who had a stem cell transplant for aplastic anemia, so the T cells may come from the graft donor. Both conserved end residues are part of each CDR3. The D gene is left open where the match is weak. Expanded clones are given a class, and other clones once, few, many or no size at all.

size: .
J: TRBJ2-1
V: TRBV7-2
D: .
DNA: TGTGCCAGCAGCTTGCCCCGAACCCGGAACAATGAGCAGTTCTTC
CDR3: CASSLPRTRNNEQFF

size: few
J: TRBJ2-6
V: TRBV28
D: .
DNA: TGTGCCAGCAATACCCGGGACAAGGGTTTCTCTGGGGCCAACGTCCTGACTTTC
CDR3: CASNTRDKGFSGANVLTF

size: many
J: TRBJ2-2
V: TRBV24-1
D: .
DNA: TGTGCCACCAGTGATCCCCTAAATACCGGGGAGCTGTTTTTT
CDR3: CATSDPLNTGELFF

size: .
J: TRBJ2-1
V: TRBV6-2/TRBV6-3
D: .
DNA: TGTGCCAGCAGTCATAAGTCCTACAATGAGCAGTTCTTC
CDR3: CASSHKSYNEQFF

size: .
J: TRBJ2-5
V: TRBV5-1
D: .
DNA: TGCGCCAGCAGCTTGGTTCCAGCGCGAGTACAAGAGACCCAGTACTTC
CDR3: CASSLVPARVQETQYF

size: .
J: TRBJ2-1
V: TRBV20-1
D: .
DNA: TGCAGTGCTAGAGATTGGCCTGAGCAGTTCTTC
CDR3: CSARDWPEQFF

size: few
J: TRBJ2-2
V: TRBV20-1
D: .
DNA: TGCAGTGCTAGAGCGAAGCGGGTCAACACCGGGGAGCTGTTTTTT
CDR3: CSARAKRVNTGELFF

size: few
J: TRBJ2-1
V: TRBV4-3
D: .
DNA: TGCGCCAGCAGCCAAGAGTATTCCAAATCGAGCTCCTACAATGAGCAGTTCTTC
CDR3: CASSQEYSKSSSYNEQFF

size: many
J: TRBJ1-5
V: TRBV12-3/TRBV12-4
D: .
DNA: TGTGCCAGCAGTTATAGGGTTAGCAATCAGCCCCAGCATTTT
CDR3: CASSYRVSNQPQHF

size: few
J: TRBJ2-5
V: TRBV5-1
D: TRBD2
DNA: TGCGCCAGCAGCTTGGGAAGCGGGAGTGGCGGGGAGACCCAGTACTTC
CDR3: CASSLGSGSGGETQYF

size: many
J: TRBJ2-5
V: TRBV29-1
D: .
DNA: TGCAGCGCACGAAGGCGGGTCCAAGAGACCCAGTACTTC
CDR3: CSARRRVQETQYF

size: .
J: TRBJ2-7
V: TRBV4-3
D: TRBD1
DNA: TGCGCCAGCAGCCAAGACCGGGACAGCTGGTACGAGCAGTACTTC
CDR3: CASSQDRDSWYEQYF

size: few
J: TRBJ2-1
V: TRBV7-2
D: TRBD1
DNA: TGTGCCAGCAGCTACCGGGGACAGGGAGGGAATGAGCAGTTCTTC
CDR3: CASSYRGQGGNEQFF

size: .
J: TRBJ1-2
V: TRBV27
D: TRBD1
DNA: TGTGCCAGCTCGCGTCTGGGACAGGGGAGGAATGGCTACACCTTC
CDR3: CASSRLGQGRNGYTF

size: many
J: TRBJ2-3
V: TRBV27
D: .
DNA: TGTGCCAGCAGTTTCCGGGGCGCGAGTACAGATACGCAGTATTTT
CDR3: CASSFRGASTDTQYF

size: many
J: TRBJ1-3
V: TRBV20-1
D: .
DNA: TGCAGTGCTAGAGGGAGCTCTGGAAACACCATATATTTT
CDR3: CSARGSSGNTIYF

size: many
J: TRBJ2-7
V: TRBV4-3
D: .
DNA: TGCGCCAGCAGCCACTCCCCGGGCGGAAGCTCCTACGAGCAGTACTTC
CDR3: CASSHSPGGSSYEQYF

size: .
J: TRBJ2-3
V: TRBV7-2
D: TRBD2
DNA: TGTGCCAGTAGAAAGCGTTCAACTAGCGATAGCACAGATACGCAGTATTTT
CDR3: CASRKRSTSDSTDTQYF

size: few
J: TRBJ2-7
V: TRBV4-3
D: .
DNA: TGCGCCAGCAGCCACCATAGCGCACGCTCCTACGAGCAGTACTTC
CDR3: CASSHHSARSYEQYF

size: .
J: TRBJ2-1
V: TRBV7-2
D: .
DNA: TGTGCCAGCAGCTTAAAAGGGGGACTAGGGGGCGAGCAGTTCTTC
CDR3: CASSLKGGLGGEQFF

size: few
J: TRBJ2-5
V: TRBV4-1
D: .
DNA: TGCGCCAGCAGCCAAGTTTGGGGGGAAGAGACCCAGTACTTC
CDR3: CASSQVWGEETQYF

size: .
J: TRBJ2-5
V: TRBV30
D: .
DNA: TGTGCCTGGAACGTGGACTTGCAAGAGACCCAGTACTTC
CDR3: CAWNVDLQETQYF

size: .
J: TRBJ2-2
V: TRBV27
D: TRBD1
DNA: TGTGCCAGCAGTCCTAAACCGGGACAGCTCCGGACGGAGCTGTTTTTT
CDR3: CASSPKPGQLRTELFF

size: few
J: TRBJ2-3
V: TRBV6-1
D: TRBD1
DNA: TGTGCCAGCAGACCGTGGACAGGCCACCAGAGCACAGATACGCAGTATTTT
CDR3: CASRPWTGHQSTDTQYF

size: few
J: TRBJ1-6
V: TRBV4-3
D: TRBD1
DNA: TGCGCCAGCAGCCAAGATAGGGGGGCAGGGGGTAATTCACCCCTCCACTTT
CDR3: CASSQDRGAGGNSPLHF

size: few
J: TRBJ2-7
V: TRBV25-1
D: .
DNA: TGTGCCAGCAGTGTATCAGGGGACTTGAGAGAGCAGTACTTC
CDR3: CASSVSGDLREQYF

size: many
J: TRBJ2-1
V: TRBV12-3/TRBV12-4
D: TRBD2
DNA: TGTGCCAGCAGGGTAGCGGGAGGCGATTATAAGCAGTTCTTC
CDR3: CASRVAGGDYKQFF

size: many
J: TRBJ2-3
V: TRBV7-9
D: .
DNA: TGTGCCAGTACTGATACGCAGTATTTT
CDR3: CASTDTQYF

size: few
J: TRBJ2-1
V: TRBV20-1
D: .
DNA: TGCAGTGCTAGAGATCCAGGAAACGGCTACAATGAGCAGTTCTTC
CDR3: CSARDPGNGYNEQFF

size: many
J: TRBJ2-7
V: TRBV7-2
D: .
DNA: TGTGCCAGCAGCTCGGGGTATTACGAGCAGTACTTC
CDR3: CASSSGYYEQYF

size: .
J: TRBJ1-5
V: TRBV7-8
D: TRBD1
DNA: TGTGCCAGCAGCGCCGGACAGGGCCCCTATATCGTTCAGCCCCAGCATTTT
CDR3: CASSAGQGPYIVQPQHF

size: .
J: TRBJ1-2
V: TRBV7-6
D: .
DNA: TGTGCCAGCAGCTACAGGGCCCATCCATCCGACTATGGCTACACCTTC
CDR3: CASSYRAHPSDYGYTF

size: .
J: TRBJ1-1
V: TRBV18
D: .
DNA: TGTGCCAGCTCACCAATCAACGCGGGTCCTGAAGCTTTCTTT
CDR3: CASSPINAGPEAFF

size: .
J: TRBJ2-2
V: TRBV19
D: TRBD2
DNA: TGTGCCAGTAGTATAGGTAGGAGGCGGGAGTGGAACACCGGGGAGCTGTTTTTT
CDR3: CASSIGRRREWNTGELFF

size: .
J: TRBJ1-5
V: TRBV4-1
D: .
DNA: TGCGCCAGCAGCCAAGAGGTGGCAGGCGGCAATCAGCCCCAGCATTTT
CDR3: CASSQEVAGGNQPQHF

size: .
J: TRBJ1-1
V: TRBV28
D: .
DNA: TGTGCCATAAAGAGGACCGACACTGAAGCTTTCTTT
CDR3: CAIKRTDTEAFF

size: .
J: TRBJ2-5
V: TRBV28
D: .
DNA: TGTGCCAGCAGTTTGTCCGGACAGAACCAAGAGACCCAGTACTTC
CDR3: CASSLSGQNQETQYF

size: .
J: TRBJ2-1
V: TRBV5-1
D: .
DNA: TGCGCCAGCAGCTTTTCTCGGGCCTCGATCAATGAGCAGTTCTTC
CDR3: CASSFSRASINEQFF

size: few
J: TRBJ2-5
V: TRBV5-1
D: .
DNA: TGCGCCAGCAGCTTGGATGCGTACCAAGAGACCCAGTACTTC
CDR3: CASSLDAYQETQYF

size: few
J: TRBJ2-6
V: TRBV3-1
D: TRBD1
DNA: TGTGCCAGCAGCCCTACAGGGGTTCTCTCTGGGGCCAACGTCCTGACTTTC
CDR3: CASSPTGVLSGANVLTF

size: .
J: TRBJ2-2
V: TRBV14
D: TRBD2
DNA: TGTGCCAGCAGCCCTGGGAGGGACAACACCGGGGAGCTGTTTTTT
CDR3: CASSPGRDNTGELFF

size: many
J: TRBJ2-1
V: TRBV11-2
D: TRBD2
DNA: TGTGCCAGCAGCTTAGCTGCACTAGCGGACTACAATGAGCAGTTCTTC
CDR3: CASSLAALADYNEQFF

size: few
J: TRBJ2-7
V: TRBV28
D: .
DNA: TGTGCCAGCAGTTTAAGAGGGGCCAGACATTACGAGCAGTACTTC
CDR3: CASSLRGARHYEQYF

size: few
J: TRBJ2-7
V: TRBV4-3
D: .
DNA: TGCGCCAGCAGCCAAGATACGGGAGTAATCCCCTACGAGCAGTACTTC
CDR3: CASSQDTGVIPYEQYF

size: few
J: TRBJ1-2
V: TRBV12-3/TRBV12-4
D: .
DNA: TGTGCCAGCAGCCCTGCTCTCTTCGAGGTGGATAACTATGGCTACACCTTC
CDR3: CASSPALFEVDNYGYTF

size: few
J: TRBJ1-4
V: TRBV20-1
D: TRBD1
DNA: TGCAGTGCTACTAAGGGGGCACGAAATGAAAAACTGTTTTTT
CDR3: CSATKGARNEKLFF

size: .
J: TRBJ1-2
V: TRBV7-2
D: TRBD1
DNA: TGTGCCAGCAGCTTAGTTGACAGGGAGCATGGCTACACCTTC
CDR3: CASSLVDREHGYTF

size: .
J: TRBJ2-1
V: TRBV7-2
D: .
DNA: TGTGCCAGCAGCTTCCAGGGATACGGCTCCTACAATGAGCAGTTCTTC
CDR3: CASSFQGYGSYNEQFF

size: many
J: TRBJ2-3
V: TRBV6-5
D: .
DNA: TGTGCCAGCAGTTACCGGACACCGAGCACAGATACGCAGTATTTT
CDR3: CASSYRTPSTDTQYF

size: .
J: TRBJ2-1
V: TRBV13
D: TRBD2
DNA: TGTGCCAGCAGCCCCCGGACTAGCGGGAGTCAAAATGAGCAGTTCTTC
CDR3: CASSPRTSGSQNEQFF

size: many
J: TRBJ1-1
V: TRBV29-1
D: .
DNA: TGCAGCGTTGAAACTGGGAACACTGAAGCTTTCTTT
CDR3: CSVETGNTEAFF

size: .
J: TRBJ2-4
V: TRBV20-1
D: .
DNA: TGCAGTGCTAGCAAGGTTAGGGACCCCCCATACTTC
CDR3: CSASKVRDPPYF